This passage covers 28 T cell receptor beta chains from one sample sequenced in a study of blood T cell repertoires in COVID-19. Data came from immunoSEQ multiplex PCR; TCRdb stores just in-frame clones and leaves some out. The sample lists under 250,000 clones, approximately 90% occurring once. The sample comprised peripheral blood. These receptors were obtained from a man between 18 and 35 years old with active or convalescent COVID-19.

This sequence joins TRBV18 and TRBJ2-3; 10 bases agree with TRBD1. The trim removed 6 bases at V and 5 bases at J, leaving 8 bases unmatched. Germline V gene lookup returns CDR1 KGHSH and CDR2 LQKENI. This CDR3 region has 15 residues. The CDR3 sequence: CASSSVDRGRDTQYF. CDR3 nucleotide sequence: TGTGCCAGCTCCTCCGTCGACAGGGGGCGAGATACGCAGTATTTT.

The V call is TRBV7-2, the J call TRBJ1-1; D unresolved. The CDR3 runs to 14 residues. Trimming shortened V by 5 bases and J by 1 base, and 11 bases separated the two germline ends. Germline V gene sequence: CDR1 SGHTA, CDR2 FQGNSA. CDR3 sequence: CASSPRYRNTEAFF. CDR3 coding DNA: TGTGCCAGCAGCCCCCGCTACAGGAACACTGAAGCTTTCTTT.

The J gene is TRBJ2-3, the V gene TRBV14; 9 bases match TRBD2. The junction had 8 bases not matched to a gene; V was cut back by 4 bases and J by 0 bases. Germline CDR1 reads SGHDN; CDR2 reads FVKESK. The CDR3 is made up of 17 amino acids. CDR3 loop: CASSRKTGTSSTDTQYF. The CDR3 DNA reads as TGTGCCAGCAGCCGGAAGACCGGGACTAGCAGCACAGATACGCAGTATTTT.

The chain's CDR3 is CASSLVGLAGTEQYF. In DNA form, the CDR3 reads TGTGCCAGCAGTTTAGTTGGACTAGCGGGAACCGAGCAGTACTTC. The genes are TRBV28 and TRBJ2-7, with 12 bases matching TRBD2. The V gene's germline CDR1 is MDHEN and CDR2 SYDVKM. Trimming took 2 bases from V and 6 from J; bases not matched to a gene: 5. CDR3 length equals 15 residues.

This clone was found once. V is TRBV28 and J is TRBJ1-1; no clear D gene. CDR1 and CDR2 from the germline V gene are MDHEN and SYDVKM. The V gene lost 7 bases and the J gene lost 6 bases, with 12 bases spanning the gap. CDR3 length: 12 residues. The CDR3 nucleotides are TGTGCCAGCACTCTGGGGAGCGCTGAAGCTTTCTTT. This gives the protein CASTLGSAEAFF.

V and J are TRBV5-6 and TRBJ1-1; perhaps TRBD1 as D (6 bases). V was trimmed by 6 bases and J by 2 bases, leaving 14 bases between them. Germline V gives CDR1 SGHDT, CDR2 YYEEEE. The CDR3 extends over 14 amino acids. The CDR3 DNA reads TGTGCCAGCAACCTTCTAGGGGGTAACACTGAAGCTTTCTTT. Its protein product is CASNLLGGNTEAFF.

CDR3 DNA sequence: TGTGCCAGCAGCGTAGACAGGGTAGGGACTGAAGCTTTCTTT. Protein: CASSVDRVGTEAFF. V gene TRBV9 combines with J gene TRBJ1-1, with D possibly matching TRBD1 (6 bases). This CDR3 has 14 residues. Trimming took off 0 bases at V and 5 bases at J, with 11 bases between the two ends. CDR1 and CDR2 (germline): SGDLS, YYNGEE. The whole variable domain, remainder taken from reference TRBV9 and TRBJ1-1, is DSGVTQTPKHLITATGQRVTLRCSPRSGDLSVYWYQQSLDQGLQFLIQYYNGEERAKGNILERFSAQQFPDLHSELNLSSLELGDSALYFCASSVDRVGTEAFFGQGTRLTVV.

The rearrangement uses TRBV3-1 (or the pseudogene TRBV3-2) and TRBJ1-2; D not certain. The CDR3 loop spans 14 amino acids. Trimming stripped 3 bases from V and 0 bases from J, with 8 bases between. Germline V gene sequence: CDR1 LGHDT, CDR2 YNNKEL (reference sequence). The CDR3 here is CASSHDTANYGYTF. CDR3 nucleotides: TGTGCCAGCAGCCATGACACAGCTAACTATGGCTACACCTTC.

The genes are TRBV10-3 and TRBJ2-7; TRBD1 matches 10 bases. This CDR3 comprises 16 residues. Trimming cost V 5 bases and J 0 bases; bases outside gene matches: 7. Germline V gene data show CDR1 as ENHRY and CDR2 as SYGVKD. The CDR3 region has the DNA TGTGCCATCAGTAAGGACAGGGGGGAAAGCTCCTACGAGCAGTACTTC. This translates into CAISKDRGESSYEQYF.

This clone was seen only a few times. The CDR3 loop reads CASSSAGSQGGEKLFF. The DNA for the CDR3 is TGTGCCAGCAGCTCCGCGGGCAGCCAGGGGGGTGAAAAACTGTTTTTT. This chain uses TRBV7-2 with TRBJ1-4; 7 bases are a match to TRBD1. The V segment lost 4 bases and the J segment 7 bases; nucleotides outside the gene matches: 12. This CDR3 comprises 16 residues. Germline CDR1 reads SGHTA; CDR2 reads FQGNSA. The full variable domain, in which reference TRBV7-2 and TRBJ1-4 provide the parts outside the CDR3, is GAGVSQSPSNKVTEKGKDVELRCDPISGHTALYWYRQSLGQGLEFLIYFQGNSAPDKSGLPSDRFSAERTGGSVSTLTIQRTQQEDSAVYLCASSSAGSQGGEKLFFGSGTQLSVL.

This clone was picked up a small number of times. The chain recombines TRBV5-6 with TRBJ1-6, with D perhaps TRBD1 (5 bases). The CDR3 is 15 amino acids. V lost 1 base, J lost 4 bases, and 9 bases lay in between. Germline V gene sequence: CDR1 SGHDT, CDR2 YYEEEE. The CDR3 sequence: CASSLRGGYNSPLHF. The CDR3 DNA reads TGTGCCAGCAGCTTGAGGGGAGGGTATAATTCACCCCTCCACTTT. The whole variable domain, remainder taken from reference TRBV5-6 and TRBJ1-6, is DAGVTQSPTHLIKTRGQQVTLRCSPKSGHDTVSWYQQALGQGPQFIFQYYEEEERQRGNFPDRFSGHQFPNYSSELNVNALLLGDSALYLCASSLRGGYNSPLHFGNGTRLTVT.

V and J are TRBV3-1 (or the pseudogene TRBV3-2) and TRBJ2-3, with D maybe TRBD1 (5 bases). The germline gives CDR1 LGHDT, CDR2 YNNKEL (reference sequence). This CDR3 region has 15 residues. V shed 5 bases and J shed 6 bases, with 18 bases lying between them. As DNA, the CDR3 is TGTGCCAGCAGCGAGACAGTCGCGCCACTGGATACGCAGTATTTT. It translates to CASSETVAPLDTQYF.

The chain employs TRBV27 and TRBJ2-7, with 7 bases that match TRBD1. Unmatched junction bases numbered 8, after V lost 3 bases and J lost 3 bases. The CDR3 has 15 amino acids. CDR1 MNHEY and CDR2 SMNVEV come from the germline V gene (reference sequence). This chain's CDR3 is CASSFLVAGGYEQYF. CDR3 nucleotides: TGTGCCAGCAGTTTTTTGGTAGCAGGGGGCTACGAGCAGTACTTC.

This chain connects TRBV19 to TRBJ2-3, with 15 bases that match TRBD2. V lost 3 bases and J lost 6; bases outside the gene matches: 1. Germline values: CDR1 LNHDA, CDR2 SQIVND (reference sequence). The CDR3 contains 15 residues. CDR3 protein: CASSIGTSGRDTQYF. The CDR3, as DNA: TGTGCCAGTAGTATTGGGACTAGCGGGAGGGATACGCAGTATTTT.

This chain links TRBV28 with TRBJ2-7; D is possibly TRBD2 (7 bases). Trimming stripped 8 bases from V and 5 bases from J, with 22 bases between. Germline-derived CDR1 and CDR2 are MDHEN and SYDVKM. The CDR3 extends over 15 amino acids. The CDR3 protein is CASAQSGGQRDEQYF. CDR3 coding DNA: TGTGCCAGCGCCCAATCCGGGGGGCAACGGGACGAGCAGTACTTC.

The chain recombines TRBV6-5 with TRBJ1-1, with unresolved D. V lost 5 bases and J 4 bases, leaving 14 bases between the germline ends. The CDR3 has 14 amino acids. The germline gives CDR1 MNHEY, CDR2 SVGAGI. The CDR3 loop is CASSPQVSGTEAFF. CDR3 coding DNA: TGTGCCAGCAGTCCCCAAGTCTCGGGCACTGAAGCTTTCTTT.

The chain recombines TRBV6-6 with TRBJ1-3, with D possibly TRBD1 on 5 matching bases. Germline CDR1 MNHNY, CDR2 SVGAGI (reference sequence). V gave up 5 bases and J gave up 4 bases, with 15 bases separating them. The CDR3 runs 15 residues. The CDR3 sequence is CASSPVDSGGNTIYF. The CDR3 bases are TGTGCCAGCAGTCCCGTAGACAGCGGGGGAAACACCATATATTTT.

The J gene is TRBJ1-1, the V gene TRBV7-2; TRBD1 is a possible D gene (6 bases). V lost 3 bases, J lost 0 bases, and 11 bases lay in between. This CDR3 comprises 15 residues. In germline, CDR1 is SGHTA, CDR2 FQGNSA. CDR3 DNA sequence: TGTGCCAGCAGCTTCCCCCAGGGGATGAACACTGAAGCTTTCTTT. Residues: CASSFPQGMNTEAFF.

The chain carries TRBV20-1 and TRBJ1-2; D not resolved. The CDR3 is made up of 14 amino acids. V dropped 3 bases and J dropped 4 bases, with 15 bases sitting between them. The germline V gene encodes CDR1 DFQATT and CDR2 SNEGSKA (reference sequence). This CDR3 is CSASGQAEGYGYTF. The CDR3 coding sequence is TGCAGTGCTAGTGGGCAGGCCGAGGGCTATGGCTACACCTTC.

The chain joins TRBV12-3 or TRBV12-4 to TRBJ2-1; 7 bases map to TRBD2. The CDR3 runs 12 residues. J was trimmed by 7 bases and V by 6 bases; bases with no gene match: 3. The CDR3 DNA follows: TGTGCCAGCAGGAGGACTAGGAATGAGCAGTTCTTC. This sequence encodes CASRRTRNEQFF.

J is TRBJ2-7 and V is TRBV28; D may be TRBD1 (6 bases). This CDR3 has 14 amino acids. V shed 4 bases and J shed 3 bases, with 13 bases lying between them. CDR1 is MDHEN, CDR2 SYDVKM, per germline. CDR3 sequence reads: CASSSRDTLYEQYF. The DNA for the CDR3 is TGTGCCAGCAGTTCACGGGACACCCTCTACGAGCAGTACTTC.

This chain uses TRBV11-2 with TRBJ1-4; D is unclear. This CDR3 has 14 residues. Trimming cost V 1 base and J 4 bases, with 7 bases left between them. The germline V gene encodes CDR1 SGHAT and CDR2 FQNNGV. CDR3 nucleotides: TGTGCCAGCAGCTTAGGGAGTTTTAATGAAAAACTGTTTTTT. Residues: CASSLGSFNEKLFF.

The chain has TRBV16 and TRBJ2-5; D is undetermined. Germline V lookup: CDR1 KGHSY, CDR2 FQNENV. The CDR3 runs to 12 residues. Trimming took 1 base from V and 5 from J, leaving 5 bases between them. The CDR3 reads CASSQYEETQYF. The CDR3 bases are TGTGCCAGCAGCCAATACGAGGAGACCCAGTACTTC. Drawing the rest from reference TRBV16 and TRBJ2-5, the complete variable domain is GEEVAQTPKHLVRGEGQKAKLYCAPIKGHSYVFWYQQVLKNEFKFLISFQNENVFDETGMPKERFSAKCLPNSPCSLEIQATKLEDSAVYFCASSQYEETQYFGPGTRLLVL.

The genes are TRBV20-1 and TRBJ2-1; D is possibly TRBD2 (5 bases). Trimming took off 3 bases at V and 6 bases at J, with 15 bases between the two ends. From germline, CDR1 is DFQATT and CDR2 SNEGSKA (reference sequence). The CDR3 runs 14 residues. CDR3 residues: CSASLGRRANEQFF. The CDR3 coding sequence is TGCAGTGCTAGTTTGGGCAGGCGGGCCAATGAGCAGTTCTTC.

The gene calls are TRBV7-9 and TRBJ2-5; TRBD2 matches at 14 bases. Germline loops: CDR1 SEHNR, CDR2 FQNEAQ (reference sequence). The CDR3 length is 17 residues. V lost 4 bases, J lost 7 bases, and 11 bases stayed unmatched. The CDR3 reads CASSSGLAGGLVLTQYF. DNA of the CDR3: TGTGCCAGCAGCTCCGGACTAGCGGGGGGCTTGGTGTTGACCCAGTACTTC.

This chain links TRBV3-1 (or the pseudogene TRBV3-2) with TRBJ2-3, with 7 bases aligning to TRBD2. The CDR3 runs to 17 residues. Trimming cost V 3 bases and J 0 bases; bases outside gene matches: 9. Germline CDR1 is LGHDT and CDR2 is YNNKEL (reference sequence). CDR3 sequence reads: CASSQRSGLPSTDTQYF. CDR3 nucleotide sequence: TGTGCCAGCAGCCAGAGGTCGGGACTACCTAGCACAGATACGCAGTATTTT.

J is TRBJ2-3 and V is TRBV6-1; TRBD2 aligns across 9 bases. Losses at the gene ends were 2 bases for V and 7 bases for J; bases not matched to a gene: 7. Germline assignment: CDR1 MNHNS and CDR2 SASEGT. This CDR3 comprises 15 residues. This chain's CDR3 is CASSEFAGGPHTQYF. CDR3 DNA: TGTGCCAGCAGTGAATTCGCGGGAGGGCCACATACGCAGTATTTT.

V and J are TRBV9 and TRBJ2-1; D is unresolved. The germline gives CDR1 SGDLS, CDR2 YYNGEE. This CDR3 comprises 15 residues. V lost 4 bases, J lost 10 bases, and 21 bases lay in between. The CDR3 nucleotides read TGTGCCAGCAGCAAAGAGGTCTCATTTACATGGGAGCAGTTCTTC. Translating gives CASSKEVSFTWEQFF.